This T cell receptor beta chain was recorded in a study of metastatic and nonmetastatic thyroid tumors. Study-level points and caveats: Versus benign nodules, malignant thyroid tumors reportedly had significantly higher TCR beta diversity, in blood and tumor.

CDR3 length: 14 amino acids. Germline loops: CDR1 MNHEY, CDR2 SVGAGI. TCRdb re-analyzed the PCR reads through MiXCR. In the table there are around 29,000 clones, over 20% of which are singletons. This clone was counted a few times. Its specificity is unknown. An end of the junction does not agree with germline; a read error may underlie this. The entire patient cohort was treatment-naive prior to thyroid surgery. The source material was blood. The sequence was collected from a female donor with papillary thyroid cancer or a benign thyroid nodule (not recorded which). Some clones in this sample may be carry-over from other donors' samples. The chain carries TRBV6-5 and TRBJ2-1; TRBD2 matches at 7 bases. CDR3 protein: CASSLPAGYTEQFF. CDR3 nucleotide sequence: TGTGCCAGCAGTCTACCAGCGGGGTACACTGAGCAGTTCTTC.